This T cell receptor (beta chain) was captured in a study of blood T cell repertoires in COVID-19. Study details: Material from acute and convalescent COVID-19 was sourced from the United States, Italy and Spain. T cells, B-cell-depleted T cells, or PBMCs provided the cDNA or gDNA that served as material.

The CDR3 is 15 amino acids. Germline V gives CDR1 MNHNS, CDR2 SASEGT. Trimming pared 3 bases from V and 6 bases from J, leaving 12 bases between. Original processing notes: It was from reference gene primer amplification that nucleated cell counts were estimated. Clones were sequenced by immunoSEQ multiplex PCR, and TCRdb holds only the in-frame ones, with some missing. V, J and clone size were drawn from that table, and D and trimming were deduced from the DNA. Seen here are about 71,000 clones, over 80% observed once, and the top ten hold 2% to 2.5%. This chain uses TRBV6-1 with TRBJ1-6; possibly TRBD1 for D (5 bases). The TCR sequence derives from a human donor in a cohort sampled during active COVID-19. The sequenced sample was peripheral blood. CDR3 bases: TGTGCCAGCAGTGATGTCGACAGAGGTAATTCACCCCTCCACTTT. Translation gives CASSDVDRGNSPLHF.